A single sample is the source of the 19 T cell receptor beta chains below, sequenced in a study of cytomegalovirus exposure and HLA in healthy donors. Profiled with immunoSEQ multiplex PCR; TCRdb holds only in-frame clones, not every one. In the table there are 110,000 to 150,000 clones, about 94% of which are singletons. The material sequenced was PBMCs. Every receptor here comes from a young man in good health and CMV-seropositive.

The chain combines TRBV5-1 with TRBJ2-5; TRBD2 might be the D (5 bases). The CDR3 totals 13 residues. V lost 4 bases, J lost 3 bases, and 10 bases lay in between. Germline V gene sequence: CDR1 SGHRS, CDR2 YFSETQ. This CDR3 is CASSLDGKETQYF. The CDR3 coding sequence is TGCGCCAGCAGCCTGGACGGGAAAGAGACCCAGTACTTC.

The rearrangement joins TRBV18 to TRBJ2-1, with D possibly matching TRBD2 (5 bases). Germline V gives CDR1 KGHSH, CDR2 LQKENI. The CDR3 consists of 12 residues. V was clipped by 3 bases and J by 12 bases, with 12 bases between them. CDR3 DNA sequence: TGTGCCAGCTCACCCGACGGGGAAGGGCAGTTCTTC. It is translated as CASSPDGEGQFF. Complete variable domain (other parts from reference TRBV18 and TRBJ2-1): NAGVMQNPRHLVRRRGQEARLRCSPMKGHSHVYWYRQLPEEGLKFMVYLQKENIIDESGMPKERFSAEFPKEGPSILRIQQVVRGDSAAYFCASSPDGEGQFFGPGTRLTVL.

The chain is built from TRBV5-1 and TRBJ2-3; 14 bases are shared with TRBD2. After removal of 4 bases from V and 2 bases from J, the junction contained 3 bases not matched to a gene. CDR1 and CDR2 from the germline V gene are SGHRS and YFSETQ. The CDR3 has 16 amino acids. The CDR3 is CASSPGLAGVTDTQYF. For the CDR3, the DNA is TGCGCCAGCAGCCCGGGACTAGCGGGGGTCACAGATACGCAGTATTTT.

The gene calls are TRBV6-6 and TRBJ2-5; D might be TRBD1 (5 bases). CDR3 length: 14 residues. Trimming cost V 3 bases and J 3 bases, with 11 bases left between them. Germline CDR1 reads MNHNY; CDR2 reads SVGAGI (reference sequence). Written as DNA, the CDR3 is TGTGCCAGCAGTTATCAACAGGTTGAAGAGACCCAGTACTTC. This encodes CASSYQQVEETQYF.

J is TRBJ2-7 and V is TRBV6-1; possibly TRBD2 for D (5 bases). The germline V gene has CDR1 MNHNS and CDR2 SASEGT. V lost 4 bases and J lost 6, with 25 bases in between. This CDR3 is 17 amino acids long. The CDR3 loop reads CASSVGGSVGPIGEQYF. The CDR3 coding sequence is TGTGCCAGCAGTGTCGGAGGCTCAGTTGGTCCGATCGGCGAGCAGTACTTC.

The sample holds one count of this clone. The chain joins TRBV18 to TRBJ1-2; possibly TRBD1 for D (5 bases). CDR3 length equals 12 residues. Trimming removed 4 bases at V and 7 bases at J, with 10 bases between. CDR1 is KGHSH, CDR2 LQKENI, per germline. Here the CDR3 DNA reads TGTGCCAGCTCACTATCAGGGCTTGGCTACACCTTC. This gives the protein CASSLSGLGYTF.

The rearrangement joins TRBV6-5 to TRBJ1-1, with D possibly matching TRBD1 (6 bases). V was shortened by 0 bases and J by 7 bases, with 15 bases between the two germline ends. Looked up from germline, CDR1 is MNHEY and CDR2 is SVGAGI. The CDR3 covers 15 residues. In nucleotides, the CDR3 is TGTGCCAGCAGTTACTCGCTGCACGGGGGGCGTGAAGCTTTCTTT. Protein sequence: CASSYSLHGGREAFF.

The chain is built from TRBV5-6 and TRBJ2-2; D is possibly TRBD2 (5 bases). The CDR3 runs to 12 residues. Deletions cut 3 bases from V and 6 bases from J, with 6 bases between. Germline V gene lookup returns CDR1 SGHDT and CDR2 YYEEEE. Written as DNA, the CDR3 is TGTGCCAGCAGCTGGGGAGCCGGGGAGCTGTTTTTT. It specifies CASSWGAGELFF. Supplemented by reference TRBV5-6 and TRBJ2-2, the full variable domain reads DAGVTQSPTHLIKTRGQQVTLRCSPKSGHDTVSWYQQALGQGPQFIFQYYEEEERQRGNFPDRFSGHQFPNYSSELNVNALLLGDSALYLCASSWGAGELFFGEGSRLTVL.

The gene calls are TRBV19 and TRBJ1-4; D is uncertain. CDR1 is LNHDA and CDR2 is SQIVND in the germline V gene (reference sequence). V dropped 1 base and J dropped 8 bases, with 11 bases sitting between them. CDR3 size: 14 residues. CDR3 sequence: CASSIVVPGEKLFF. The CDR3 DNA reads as TGTGCCAGTAGTATAGTTGTACCGGGGGAAAAACTGTTTTTT.

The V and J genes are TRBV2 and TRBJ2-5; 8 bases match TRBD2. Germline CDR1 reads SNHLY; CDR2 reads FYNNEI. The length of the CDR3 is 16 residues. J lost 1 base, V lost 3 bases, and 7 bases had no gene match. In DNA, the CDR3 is TGTGCCAGCAGTGACGGGGGGGCGCGGGGCCAAGAGACCCAGTACTTC. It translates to CASSDGGARGQETQYF.

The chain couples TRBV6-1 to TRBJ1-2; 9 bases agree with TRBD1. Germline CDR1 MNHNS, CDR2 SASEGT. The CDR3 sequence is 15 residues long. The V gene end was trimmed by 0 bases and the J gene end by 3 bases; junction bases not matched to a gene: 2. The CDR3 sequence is CASSEAGQGDYGYTF. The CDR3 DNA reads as TGTGCCAGCAGTGAAGCGGGACAGGGAGACTATGGCTACACCTTC.

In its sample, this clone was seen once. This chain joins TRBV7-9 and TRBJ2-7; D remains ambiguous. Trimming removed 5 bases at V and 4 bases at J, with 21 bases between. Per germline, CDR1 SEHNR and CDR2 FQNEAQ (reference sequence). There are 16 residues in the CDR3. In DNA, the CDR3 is TGTGCCAGCAGCCGCGCGGTGGCCGGTGGTGGGTACGAGCAGTACTTC. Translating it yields CASSRAVAGGGYEQYF.

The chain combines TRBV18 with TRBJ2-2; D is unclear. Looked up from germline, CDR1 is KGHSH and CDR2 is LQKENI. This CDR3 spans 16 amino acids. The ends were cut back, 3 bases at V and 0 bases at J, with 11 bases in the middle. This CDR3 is CASSPVTYSNTGELFF. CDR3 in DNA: TGTGCCAGCTCACCCGTGACATATTCGAACACCGGGGAGCTGTTTTTT.

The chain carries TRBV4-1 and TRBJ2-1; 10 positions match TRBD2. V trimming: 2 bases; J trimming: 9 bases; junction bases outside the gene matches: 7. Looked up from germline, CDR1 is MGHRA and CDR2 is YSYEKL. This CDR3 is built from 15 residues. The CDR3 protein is CASSQSRTSGREQFF. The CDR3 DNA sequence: TGCGCCAGCAGCCAATCTCGGACTAGCGGACGTGAGCAGTTCTTC.

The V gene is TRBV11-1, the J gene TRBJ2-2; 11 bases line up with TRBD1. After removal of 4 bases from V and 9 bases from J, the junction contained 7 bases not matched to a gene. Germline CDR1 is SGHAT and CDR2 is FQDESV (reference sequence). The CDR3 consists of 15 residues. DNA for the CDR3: TGTGCCAGCAGCTCCCCGGGACAGGGGGACAGGGAGCTGTTTTTT. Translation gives CASSSPGQGDRELFF.

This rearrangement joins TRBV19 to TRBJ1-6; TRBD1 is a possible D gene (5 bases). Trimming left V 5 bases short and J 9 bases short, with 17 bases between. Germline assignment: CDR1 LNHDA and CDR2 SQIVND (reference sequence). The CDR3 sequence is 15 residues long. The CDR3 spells CASSWRGEISSPLHF. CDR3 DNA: TGTGCCAGTAGTTGGAGGGGAGAGATTAGTTCACCCCTCCACTTT. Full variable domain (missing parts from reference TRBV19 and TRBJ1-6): DGGITQSPKYLFRKEGQNVTLSCEQNLNHDAMYWYRQDPGQGLRLIYYSQIVNDFQKGDIAEGYSVSREKKESFPLTVTSAQKNPTAFYLCASSWRGEISSPLHFGNGTRLTVT.

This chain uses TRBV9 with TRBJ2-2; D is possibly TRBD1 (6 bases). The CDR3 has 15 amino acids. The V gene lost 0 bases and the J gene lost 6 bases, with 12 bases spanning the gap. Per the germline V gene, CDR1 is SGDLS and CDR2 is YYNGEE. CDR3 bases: TGTGCCAGCAGCGTAGTACAGGGAGTTCCCGGGGAGCTGTTTTTT. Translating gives CASSVVQGVPGELFF.

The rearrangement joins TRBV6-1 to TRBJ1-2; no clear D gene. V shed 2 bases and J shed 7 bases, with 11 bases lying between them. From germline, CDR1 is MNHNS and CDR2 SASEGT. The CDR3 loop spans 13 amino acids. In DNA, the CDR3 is TGTGCCAGCAGTGAATCCGGGAATATTGGCTACACCTTC. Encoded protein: CASSESGNIGYTF.

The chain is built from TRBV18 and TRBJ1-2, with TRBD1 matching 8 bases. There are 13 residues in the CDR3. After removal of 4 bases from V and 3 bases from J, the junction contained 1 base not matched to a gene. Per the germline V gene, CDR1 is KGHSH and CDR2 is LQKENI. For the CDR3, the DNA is TGTGCCAGCTCACTGGACAGGGACTATGGCTACACCTTC. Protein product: CASSLDRDYGYTF. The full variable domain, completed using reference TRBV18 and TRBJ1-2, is NAGVMQNPRHLVRRRGQEARLRCSPMKGHSHVYWYRQLPEEGLKFMVYLQKENIIDESGMPKERFSAEFPKEGPSILRIQQVVRGDSAAYFCASSLDRDYGYTFGSGTRLTVV.